This T cell receptor (beta chain) originates from a study of blood T cells in healthy people across ages. Whenever a sample was processed, at least 6.5 million PBMCs were isolated. A second PCR, run for about 7 to 11 cycles, used a sample-barcoded 5' primer plus a J-beta primer mix. From the 5' RACE reads, TCRdb called clonotypes with MiXCR, one entry per CDR3 protein. The data show under 700,000 distinct CDR3 sequences, with more than 20% seen just once and roughly 9% held by the top ten. Germline V lookup: CDR1 SQVTM, CDR2 ANQGSEA. This CDR3 has 13 amino acids. The data also belong to a second study, concerning T cells of mothers and their children.

This receptor was obtained from a boy aged 5-17 years in good health. Sequencing used blood. This sequence joins TRBV29-1 and TRBJ2-5, with TRBD1 matching 7 bases. With the DNA end fitting TRBJ2-7 better, the J assignment may be wrong. The CDR3 bases are TGCAGCGTCGTGGGACAGATCTCCTACGAGCAGTACTTC. Its translation: CSVVGQISYEQYF.